The present T cell receptor beta chain was sequenced within a study of shared clonotypes between healthy human individuals. Study findings and constraints: Tissues were not sampled, only blood, and their repertoires likely differ.

A note on this clone: Antigen: not known.

CD8 cells regarded as naive lacked CD45RO, were positively chosen for CCR7, and omitted terminally differentiated effector memory CD45RA+ cells. The authors ran the assay at deep level. The assay was immunoSEQ multiplex PCR, and TCRdb's table has in-frame clones only and misses some. The sample has about 600,000 clones, around 95% seen once. CDR3 size: 14 residues. With V trimmed by 6 bases and J by 2 bases, 4 bases remained unmatched. Germline V CDR1 and CDR2: SGDLS, YYNGEE. The receptor comes from a woman under 40 in good health. The rearrangement links TRBV9 to TRBJ1-4, with 7 bases that match TRBD1. Sample: naive CD8+ T cells sorted from blood. CDR3 in amino acids: CASNEQGTNEKLFF. The CDR3 bases are TGTGCCAGCAACGAACAGGGGACTAATGAAAAACTGTTTTTT.